This T cell receptor (beta chain) was recovered during a study of T cell responses to AZD1222 COVID-19 vaccine. Study-wide results and caveats: Researchers report vaccine-associated CD4 TCRs spanning spike, with dominance at 160-218 and 743-854.

Using immunoSEQ multiplex PCR, the repertoire was profiled, and TCRdb retains in-frame clones only, with some absent. The table lists about 200,000 clones, 85% to 95% of them singletons. Comments on this clone: Antigen specificity is unknown.

The CDR3 totals 16 residues. The TCR was taken from an adult who received the AZD1222 COVID-19 vaccine. The V and J genes are TRBV21-1 and TRBJ2-7. TRBV21-1 is a pseudogene. The sample here was peripheral blood, taken 28 days after the second AZD1222 dose. This chain's CDR3 is CASSKGVIASSYEQYF. CDR3 sequence (DNA): TGTGCCAGCAGCAAAGGGGTTATTGCAAGCTCCTACGAGCAGTACTTC.